This TCR beta chain was recovered during a study of graft-versus-host responses after intestinal transplantation. This clone appeared a single time. Its antigen is currently unknown. Clones were sequenced by immunoSEQ multiplex PCR, and TCRdb holds only the in-frame ones, with some missing. The table includes tens of thousands of clones, approximately 96% detected once. Germline loops: CDR1 SGHTA, CDR2 FQGTGA. Trimming pared 4 bases from V and 0 bases from J, leaving 10 bases between. The CDR3 extends over 14 amino acids. This TCR was recovered from a human donor who was the organ donor for an intestinal transplant. The rearrangement uses TRBV7-3 and TRBJ2-7, with D perhaps TRBD2 (5 bases). Here the sequenced sample was unstimulated CD8+ T cells sorted from spleen or lymph node cells, taken before transplant. DNA of the CDR3: TGTGCCAGCAGCTGGACTCATAGCTCCTACGAGCAGTACTTC. Its translation is CASSWTHSSYEQYF.